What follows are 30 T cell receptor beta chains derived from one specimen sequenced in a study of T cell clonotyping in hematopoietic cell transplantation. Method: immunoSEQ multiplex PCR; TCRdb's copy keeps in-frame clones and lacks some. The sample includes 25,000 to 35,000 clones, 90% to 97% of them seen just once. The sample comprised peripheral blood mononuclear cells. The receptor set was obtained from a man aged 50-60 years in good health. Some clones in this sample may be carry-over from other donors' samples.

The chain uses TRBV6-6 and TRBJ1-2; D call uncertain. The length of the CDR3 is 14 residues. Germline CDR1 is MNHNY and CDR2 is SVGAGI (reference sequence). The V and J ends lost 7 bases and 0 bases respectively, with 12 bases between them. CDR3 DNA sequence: TGTGCCAGCATTGACCGGGATTCTAACTATGGCTACACCTTC. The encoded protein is CASIDRDSNYGYTF.

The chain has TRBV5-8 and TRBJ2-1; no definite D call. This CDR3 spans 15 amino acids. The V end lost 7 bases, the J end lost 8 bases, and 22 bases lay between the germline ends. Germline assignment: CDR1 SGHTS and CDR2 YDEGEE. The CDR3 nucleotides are TGTGCCAGCCCCCTGTGGCCCCAGGCCTCGGATGAGCAGTTCTTC. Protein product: CASPLWPQASDEQFF. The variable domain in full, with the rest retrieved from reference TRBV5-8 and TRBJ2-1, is EAGVTQSPTHLIKTRGQQATLRCSPISGHTSVYWYQQALGLGLQFLLWYDEGEERNRGNFPPRFSGRQFPNYSSELNVNALELEDSALYLCASPLWPQASDEQFFGPGTRLTVL.

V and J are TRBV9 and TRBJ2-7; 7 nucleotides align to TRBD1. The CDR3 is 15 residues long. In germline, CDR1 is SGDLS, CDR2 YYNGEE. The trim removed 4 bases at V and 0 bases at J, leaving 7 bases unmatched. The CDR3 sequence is CASSSTGQNSYEQYF. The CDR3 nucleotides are TGTGCCAGCAGCTCAACGGGACAGAACTCCTACGAGCAGTACTTC.

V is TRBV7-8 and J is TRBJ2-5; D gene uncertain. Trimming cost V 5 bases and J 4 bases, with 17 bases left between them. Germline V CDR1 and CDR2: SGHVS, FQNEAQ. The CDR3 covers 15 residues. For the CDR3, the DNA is TGTGCCAGCAGCCGCCTCACGTCGACTCGAGAGACCCAGTACTTC. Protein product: CASSRLTSTRETQYF. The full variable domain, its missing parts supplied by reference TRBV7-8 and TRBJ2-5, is GAGVSQSPRYKVAKRGQDVALRCDPISGHVSLFWYQQALGQGPEFLTYFQNEAQLDKSGLPSDRFFAERPEGSVSTLKIQRTQQEDSAVYLCASSRLTSTRETQYFGPGTRLLVL.

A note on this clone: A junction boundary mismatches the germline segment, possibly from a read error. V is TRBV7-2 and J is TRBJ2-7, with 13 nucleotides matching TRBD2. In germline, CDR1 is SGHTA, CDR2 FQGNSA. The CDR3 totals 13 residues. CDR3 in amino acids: CASSLETSGGFLF. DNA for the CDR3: TGTGCCAGCAGCTTAGAGACTAGCGGGGGGTTTCTCTTC.

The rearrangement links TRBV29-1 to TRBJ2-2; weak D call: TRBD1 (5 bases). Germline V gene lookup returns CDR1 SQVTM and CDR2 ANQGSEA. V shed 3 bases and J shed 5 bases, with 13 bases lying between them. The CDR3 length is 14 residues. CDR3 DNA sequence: TGCAGCGTTGATACAGGTGGTTGGACCGGGGAGCTGTTTTTT. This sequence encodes CSVDTGGWTGELFF.

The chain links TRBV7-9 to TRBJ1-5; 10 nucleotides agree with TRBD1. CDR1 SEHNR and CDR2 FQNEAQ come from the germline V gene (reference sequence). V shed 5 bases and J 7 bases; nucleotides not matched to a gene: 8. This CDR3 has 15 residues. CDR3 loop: CASSVGQGQGQPQHF. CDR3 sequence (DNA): TGTGCCAGCAGCGTAGGACAGGGACAGGGGCAGCCCCAGCATTTT.

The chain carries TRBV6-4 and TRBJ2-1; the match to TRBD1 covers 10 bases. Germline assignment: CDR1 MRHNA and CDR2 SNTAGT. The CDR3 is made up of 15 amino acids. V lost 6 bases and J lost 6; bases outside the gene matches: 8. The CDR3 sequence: CASSKAGTGANEQFF. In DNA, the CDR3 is TGTGCCAGCAGCAAAGCCGGGACAGGGGCCAATGAGCAGTTCTTC.

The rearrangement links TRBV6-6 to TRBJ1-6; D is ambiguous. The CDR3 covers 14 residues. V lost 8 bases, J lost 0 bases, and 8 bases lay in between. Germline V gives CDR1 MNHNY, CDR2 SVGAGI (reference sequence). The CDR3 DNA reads TGTGCCAGCCAGACGGTCTCCTATAATTCACCCCTCCACTTT. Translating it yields CASQTVSYNSPLHF.

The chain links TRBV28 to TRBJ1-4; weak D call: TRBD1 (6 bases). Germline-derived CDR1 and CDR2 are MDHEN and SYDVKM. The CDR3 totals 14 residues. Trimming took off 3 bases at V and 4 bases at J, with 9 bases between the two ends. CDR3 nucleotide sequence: TGTGCCAGCAGTTTGGACAGAGTTAATGAAAAACTGTTTTTT. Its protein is CASSLDRVNEKLFF.

The CDR3 region has the DNA TGTGCCAGCAGTGTTATCGACAGGGGACACACCGGGGAGCTGTTTTTT. This codes for CASSVIDRGHTGELFF. The chain has TRBV2 and TRBJ2-2, with 8 bases aligning to TRBD1. J lost 3 bases, V lost 4 bases, and 7 bases had no gene match. The CDR3 is 16 amino acids. Germline lookup yields CDR1 SNHLY and CDR2 FYNNEI.

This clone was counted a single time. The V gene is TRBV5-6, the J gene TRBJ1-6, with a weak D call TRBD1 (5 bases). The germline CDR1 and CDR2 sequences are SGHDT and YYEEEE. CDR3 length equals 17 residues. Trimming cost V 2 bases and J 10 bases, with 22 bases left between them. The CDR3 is CASSFAGHPRDGSPLHF. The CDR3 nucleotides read TGTGCCAGCAGCTTTGCCGGCCACCCCAGGGACGGGTCACCCCTCCACTTT.

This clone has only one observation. CDR3 loop: CASSVGQGRGELFF. In DNA form, the CDR3 reads TGTGCCAGCAGCGTAGGTCAGGGACGGGGGGAGCTGTTTTTT. V usage is TRBV9 and J usage is TRBJ2-2; tentatively, D is TRBD1 or TRBD2 (5 bases each). This CDR3 contains 14 residues. The germline V gene has CDR1 SGDLS and CDR2 YYNGEE. Trimming removed 0 bases at V and 8 bases at J, with 11 bases between.

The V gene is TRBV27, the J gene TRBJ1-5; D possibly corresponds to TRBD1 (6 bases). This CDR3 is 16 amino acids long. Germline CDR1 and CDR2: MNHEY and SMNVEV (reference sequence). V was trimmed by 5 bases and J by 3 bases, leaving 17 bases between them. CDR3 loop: CASSARGQPSNQPQHF. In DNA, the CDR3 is TGTGCCAGCAGTGCAAGAGGACAGCCCTCCAATCAGCCCCAGCATTTT.

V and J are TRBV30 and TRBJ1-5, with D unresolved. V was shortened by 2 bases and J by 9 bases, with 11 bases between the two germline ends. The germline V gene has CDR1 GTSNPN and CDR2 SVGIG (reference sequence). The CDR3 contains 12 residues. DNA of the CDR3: TGTGCCTGGAGTAGGGCTCGCGGGCCCCAGCATTTT. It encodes CAWSRARGPQHF.

The DNA for the CDR3 is TGTGCCATCAGTGAGTCAGGGACAGCTTACGAGCAGTACTTC. Its protein is CAISESGTAYEQYF. The chain joins TRBV10-3 to TRBJ2-7; 7 bases align to TRBD1. V was pared by 0 bases and J by 4 bases, with 3 bases of the junction left unmatched. Germline V gene lookup returns CDR1 ENHRY and CDR2 SYGVKD. The CDR3 contains 14 residues.

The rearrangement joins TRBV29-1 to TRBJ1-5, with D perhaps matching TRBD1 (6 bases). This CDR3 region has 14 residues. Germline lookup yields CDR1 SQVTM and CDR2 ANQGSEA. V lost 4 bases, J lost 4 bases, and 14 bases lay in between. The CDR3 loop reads CSVVSLTGNQPQHF. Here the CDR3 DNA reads TGCAGCGTTGTTTCGTTGACAGGTAATCAGCCCCAGCATTTT.

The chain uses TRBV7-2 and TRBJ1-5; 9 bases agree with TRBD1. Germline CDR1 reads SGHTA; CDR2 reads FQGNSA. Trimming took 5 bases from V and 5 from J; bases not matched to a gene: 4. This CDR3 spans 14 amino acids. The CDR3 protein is CASSEQGADQPQHF. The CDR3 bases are TGTGCCAGCAGCGAACAGGGGGCAGATCAGCCCCAGCATTTT.

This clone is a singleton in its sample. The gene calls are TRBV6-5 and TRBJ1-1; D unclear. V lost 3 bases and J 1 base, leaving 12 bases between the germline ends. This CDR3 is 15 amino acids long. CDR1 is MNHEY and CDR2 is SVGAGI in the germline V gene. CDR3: CASSYIRLPNTEAFF. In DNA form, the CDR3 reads TGTGCCAGCAGTTATATCCGACTCCCGAACACTGAAGCTTTCTTT.

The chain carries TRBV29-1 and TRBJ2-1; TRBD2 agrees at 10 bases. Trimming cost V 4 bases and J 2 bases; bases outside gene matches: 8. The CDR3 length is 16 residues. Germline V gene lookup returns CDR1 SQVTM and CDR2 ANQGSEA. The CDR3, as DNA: TGCAGCGTTGTACTAGCGGGGCCAGCTACCTACAATGAGCAGTTCTTC. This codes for CSVVLAGPATYNEQFF.

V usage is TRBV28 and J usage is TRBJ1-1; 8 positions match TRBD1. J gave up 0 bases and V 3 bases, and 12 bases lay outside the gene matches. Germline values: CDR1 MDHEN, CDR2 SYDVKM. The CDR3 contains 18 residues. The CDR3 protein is CASSLAPGTGKMNTEAFF. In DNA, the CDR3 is TGTGCCAGCAGTTTGGCACCCGGGACAGGAAAAATGAACACTGAAGCTTTCTTT.

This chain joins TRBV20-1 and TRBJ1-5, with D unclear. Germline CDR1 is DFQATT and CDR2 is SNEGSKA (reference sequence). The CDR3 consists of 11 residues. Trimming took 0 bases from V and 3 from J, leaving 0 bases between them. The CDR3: CSARDNQPQHF. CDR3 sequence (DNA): TGCAGTGCTAGAGACAATCAGCCCCAGCATTTT.

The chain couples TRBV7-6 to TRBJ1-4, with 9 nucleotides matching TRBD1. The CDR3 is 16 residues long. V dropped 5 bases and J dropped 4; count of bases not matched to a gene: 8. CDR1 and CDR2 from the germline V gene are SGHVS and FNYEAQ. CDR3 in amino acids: CASSAGQGAYNEKLFF. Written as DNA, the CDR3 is TGTGCCAGCAGCGCGGGACAGGGCGCTTATAATGAAAAACTGTTTTTT.

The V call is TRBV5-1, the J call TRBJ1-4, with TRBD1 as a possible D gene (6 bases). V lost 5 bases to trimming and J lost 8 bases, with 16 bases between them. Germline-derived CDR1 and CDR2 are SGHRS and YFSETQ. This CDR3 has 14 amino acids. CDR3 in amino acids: CASRETGSEEKLFF. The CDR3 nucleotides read TGCGCCAGCAGGGAGACAGGATCGGAAGAAAAACTGTTTTTT.

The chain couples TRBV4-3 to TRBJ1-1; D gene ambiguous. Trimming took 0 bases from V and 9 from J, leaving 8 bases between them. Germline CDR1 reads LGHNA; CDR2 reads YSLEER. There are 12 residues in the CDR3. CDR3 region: CASSQEGLKAFF. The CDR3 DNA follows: TGCGCCAGCAGCCAAGAGGGGTTAAAAGCTTTCTTT.

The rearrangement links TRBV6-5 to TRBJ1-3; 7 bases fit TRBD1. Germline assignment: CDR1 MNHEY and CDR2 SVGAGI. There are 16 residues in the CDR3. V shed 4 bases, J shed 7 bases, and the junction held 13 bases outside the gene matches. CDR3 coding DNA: TGTGCCAGCAGTTTCCGACAGGGAGGAAGCCGGAACACCATATATTTT. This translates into CASSFRQGGSRNTIYF.

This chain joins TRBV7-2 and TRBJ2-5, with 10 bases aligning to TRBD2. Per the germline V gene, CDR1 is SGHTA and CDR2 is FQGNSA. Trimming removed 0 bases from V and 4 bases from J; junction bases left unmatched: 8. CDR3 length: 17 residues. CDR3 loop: CASSLASLAGAGETQYF. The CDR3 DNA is TGTGCCAGCAGCTTAGCTTCTCTAGCGGGGGCGGGAGAGACCCAGTACTTC. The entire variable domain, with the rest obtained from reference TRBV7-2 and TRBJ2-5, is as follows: GAGVSQSPSNKVTEKGKDVELRCDPISGHTALYWYRQSLGQGLEFLIYFQGNSAPDKSGLPSDRFSAERTGGSVSTLTIQRTQQEDSAVYLCASSLASLAGAGETQYFGPGTRLLVL.

DNA of the CDR3: TGTGCCAGCAGTGAAACCCCGCCTGCGGAGCAGTTCTTC. Translation: CASSETPPAEQFF. The chain is built from TRBV25-1 and TRBJ2-1; D unclear. The CDR3 extends over 13 amino acids. Between the trimmed V and J ends, which lost 2 bases and 10 bases, there was a span of 12 bases. CDR1 and CDR2 (germline): MGHDK, SYGVNS.

The CDR3 coding sequence is TGTGCCAGCTCACCTTTGGACACCTACAATGAGCAGTTCTTC. Translated, it gives CASSPLDTYNEQFF. The chain links TRBV18 to TRBJ2-1, with D possibly being TRBD1 (5 bases). V was pared by 3 bases and J by 2 bases, with 8 bases between. Germline assignment: CDR1 KGHSH and CDR2 LQKENI. This CDR3 comprises 14 residues.

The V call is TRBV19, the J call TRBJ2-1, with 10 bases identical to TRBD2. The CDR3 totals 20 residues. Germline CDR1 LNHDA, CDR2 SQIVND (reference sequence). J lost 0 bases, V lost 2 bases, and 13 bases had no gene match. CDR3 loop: CASSIYAVASGGPSYNEQFF. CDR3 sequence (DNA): TGTGCCAGTAGTATATATGCCGTGGCTAGCGGGGGACCCTCCTACAATGAGCAGTTCTTC.